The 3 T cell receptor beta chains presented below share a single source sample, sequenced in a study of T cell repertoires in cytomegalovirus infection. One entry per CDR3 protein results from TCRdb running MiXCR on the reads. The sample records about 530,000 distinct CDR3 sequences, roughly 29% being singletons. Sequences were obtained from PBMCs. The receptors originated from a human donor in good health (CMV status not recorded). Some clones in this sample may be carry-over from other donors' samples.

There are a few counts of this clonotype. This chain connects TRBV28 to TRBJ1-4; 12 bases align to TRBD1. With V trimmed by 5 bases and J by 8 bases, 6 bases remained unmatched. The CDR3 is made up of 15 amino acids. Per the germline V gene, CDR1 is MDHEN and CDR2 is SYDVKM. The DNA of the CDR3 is TGTGCCAGCAGTCCCCCCGGGACAGGGGGCGAAAAACTGTTTTTT. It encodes CASSPPGTGGEKLFF.

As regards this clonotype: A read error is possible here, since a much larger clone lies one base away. Written as DNA, the CDR3 is TGTGCCAGCAGCTTAGCGGGACAGGGCTATAGCTACACCTTC. Translated: CASSLAGQGYSYTF. This sequence joins TRBV7-2 and TRBJ1-2; 9 positions match TRBD1. The CDR3 sequence is 14 residues long. Germline CDR1 SGHTA, CDR2 FQGNSA.

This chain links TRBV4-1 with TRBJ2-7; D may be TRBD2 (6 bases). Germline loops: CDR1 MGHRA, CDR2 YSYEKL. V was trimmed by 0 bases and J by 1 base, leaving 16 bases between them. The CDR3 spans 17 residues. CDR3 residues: CASSQDEEAGLSYEQYF. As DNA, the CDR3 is TGCGCCAGCAGCCAAGATGAGGAAGCAGGACTATCCTACGAGCAGTACTTC.